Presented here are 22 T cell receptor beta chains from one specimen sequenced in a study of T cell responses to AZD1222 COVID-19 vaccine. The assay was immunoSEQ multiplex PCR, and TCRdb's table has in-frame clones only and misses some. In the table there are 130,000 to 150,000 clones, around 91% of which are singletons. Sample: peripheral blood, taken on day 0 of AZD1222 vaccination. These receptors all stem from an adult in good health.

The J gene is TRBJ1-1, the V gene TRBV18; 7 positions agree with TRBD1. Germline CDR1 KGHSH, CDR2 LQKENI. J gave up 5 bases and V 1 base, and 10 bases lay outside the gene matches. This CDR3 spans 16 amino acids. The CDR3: CASSPRVGQGGTEAFF. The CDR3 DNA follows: TGTGCCAGCTCACCACGGGTCGGGCAGGGGGGTACTGAAGCTTTCTTT.

The CDR3 reads CASGVNGAYEQYF. The CDR3 DNA sequence: TGTGCCAGCGGTGTCAACGGGGCCTACGAGCAGTACTTC. V and J are TRBV2 and TRBJ2-7; possibly TRBD2 for D (5 bases). V lost 8 bases and J lost 2, with 13 bases in between. The CDR3 extends over 13 amino acids. Per germline, CDR1 SNHLY and CDR2 FYNNEI.

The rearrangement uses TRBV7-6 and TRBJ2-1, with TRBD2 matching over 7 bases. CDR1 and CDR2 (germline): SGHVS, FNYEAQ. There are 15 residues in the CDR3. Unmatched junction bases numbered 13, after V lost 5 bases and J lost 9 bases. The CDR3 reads CASSPLGLGTGEQFF. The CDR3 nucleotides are TGTGCCAGCAGCCCCCTTGGACTAGGAACGGGTGAGCAGTTCTTC. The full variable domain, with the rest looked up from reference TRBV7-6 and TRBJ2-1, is GAGVSQSPRYKVTKRGQDVALRCDPISGHVSLYWYRQALGQGPEFLTYFNYEAQQDKSGLPNDRFSAERPEGSISTLTIQRTEQRDSAMYRCASSPLGLGTGEQFFGPGTRLTVL.

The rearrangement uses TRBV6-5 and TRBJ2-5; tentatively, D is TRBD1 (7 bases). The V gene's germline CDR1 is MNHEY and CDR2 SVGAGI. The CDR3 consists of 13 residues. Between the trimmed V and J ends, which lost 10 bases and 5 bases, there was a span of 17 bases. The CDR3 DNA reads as TGTGCCACCGGGGGACAGATTTCGGAGACCCAGTACTTC. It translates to CATGGQISETQYF.

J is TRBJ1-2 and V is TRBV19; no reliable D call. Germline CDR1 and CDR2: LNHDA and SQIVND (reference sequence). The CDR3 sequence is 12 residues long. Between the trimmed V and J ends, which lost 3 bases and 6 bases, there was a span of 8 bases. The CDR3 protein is CASSMGFNGYTF. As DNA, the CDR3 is TGTGCCAGTAGTATGGGGTTTAATGGCTACACCTTC.

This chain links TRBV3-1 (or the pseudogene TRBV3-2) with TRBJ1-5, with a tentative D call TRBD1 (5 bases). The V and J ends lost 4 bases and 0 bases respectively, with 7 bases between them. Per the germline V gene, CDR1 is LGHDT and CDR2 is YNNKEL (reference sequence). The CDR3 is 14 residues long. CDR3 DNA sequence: TGTGCCAGCAGCCTGGGGACTAGCAATCAGCCCCAGCATTTT. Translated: CASSLGTSNQPQHF.

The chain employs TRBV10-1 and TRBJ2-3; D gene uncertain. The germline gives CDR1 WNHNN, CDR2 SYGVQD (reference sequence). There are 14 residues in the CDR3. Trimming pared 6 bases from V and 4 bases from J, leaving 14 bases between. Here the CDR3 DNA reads TGCGCCAGCAGCCCGCAGACCGCGGCAGATACGCAGTATTTT. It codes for CASSPQTAADTQYF.

CDR3 in amino acids: CASSLDGQDYNEQFF. Here the CDR3 DNA reads TGTGCCAGCAGCTTAGATGGTCAGGACTACAATGAGCAGTTCTTC. The rearrangement joins TRBV7-2 to TRBJ2-1; no firm D call. Germline CDR1 and CDR2: SGHTA and FQGNSA. CDR3 length: 15 residues. The V end lost 1 base, the J end lost 3 bases, and 10 bases lay between the germline ends.

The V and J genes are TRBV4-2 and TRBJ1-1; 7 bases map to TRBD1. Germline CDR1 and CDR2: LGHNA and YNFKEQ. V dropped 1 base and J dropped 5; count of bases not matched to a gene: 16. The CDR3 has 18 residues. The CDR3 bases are TGTGCCAGCAGCCAAGCCAGGGTTCCCACAGGGGCGAGGACTGAAGCTTTCTTT. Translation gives CASSQARVPTGARTEAFF.

The CDR3: CASSMPPGQTIYGYTF. CDR3 nucleotides: TGTGCCAGTAGTATGCCCCCGGGACAGACAATCTATGGCTACACCTTC. The gene calls are TRBV19 and TRBJ1-2, with 7 bases aligning to TRBD1. The length of the CDR3 is 16 residues. V gave up 3 bases and J gave up 4 bases; unmatched junction bases: 11. CDR1 is LNHDA and CDR2 is SQIVND in the germline V gene (reference sequence).

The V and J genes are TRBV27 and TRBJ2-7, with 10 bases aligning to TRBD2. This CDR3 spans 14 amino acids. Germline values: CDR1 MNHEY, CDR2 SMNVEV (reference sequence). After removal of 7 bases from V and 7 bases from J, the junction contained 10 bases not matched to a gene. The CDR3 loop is CASTPAGGPREQYF. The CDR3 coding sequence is TGTGCCAGCACCCCAGCGGGAGGGCCAAGGGAGCAGTACTTC.

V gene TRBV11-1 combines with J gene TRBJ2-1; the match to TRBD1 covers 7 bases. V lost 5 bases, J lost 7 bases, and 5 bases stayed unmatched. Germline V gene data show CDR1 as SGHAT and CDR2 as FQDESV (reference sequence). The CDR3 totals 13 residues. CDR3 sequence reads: CASSRDRVNEQFF. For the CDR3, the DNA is TGTGCCAGCAGCAGAGACAGGGTTAATGAGCAGTTCTTC.

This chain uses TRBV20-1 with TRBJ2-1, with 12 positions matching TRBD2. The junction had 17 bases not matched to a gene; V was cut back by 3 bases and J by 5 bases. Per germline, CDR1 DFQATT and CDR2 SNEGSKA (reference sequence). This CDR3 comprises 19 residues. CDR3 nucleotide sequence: TGCAGTGCTAGTGATCGGACTAGCGGGATCTTGGGTCTCCACAATGAGCAGTTCTTC. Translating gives CSASDRTSGILGLHNEQFF.

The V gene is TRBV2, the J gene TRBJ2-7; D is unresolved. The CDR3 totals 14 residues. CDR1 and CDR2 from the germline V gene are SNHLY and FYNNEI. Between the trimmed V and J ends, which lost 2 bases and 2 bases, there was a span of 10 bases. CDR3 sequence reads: CASSESPGAYEQYF. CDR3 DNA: TGTGCCAGCAGTGAATCCCCCGGAGCCTACGAGCAGTACTTC.

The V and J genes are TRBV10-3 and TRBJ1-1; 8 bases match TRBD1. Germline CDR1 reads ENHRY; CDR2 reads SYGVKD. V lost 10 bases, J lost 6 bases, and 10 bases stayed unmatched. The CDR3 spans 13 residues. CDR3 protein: CATNQGAMAEAFF. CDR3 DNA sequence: TGTGCCACCAACCAGGGGGCGATGGCTGAAGCTTTCTTT.

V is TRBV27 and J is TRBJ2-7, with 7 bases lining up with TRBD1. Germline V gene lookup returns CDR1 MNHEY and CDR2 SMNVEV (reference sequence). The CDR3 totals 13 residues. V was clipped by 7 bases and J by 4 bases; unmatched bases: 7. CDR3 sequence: CASNRAGGYEQYF. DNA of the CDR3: TGTGCCAGCAACCGGGCAGGGGGATACGAGCAGTACTTC.

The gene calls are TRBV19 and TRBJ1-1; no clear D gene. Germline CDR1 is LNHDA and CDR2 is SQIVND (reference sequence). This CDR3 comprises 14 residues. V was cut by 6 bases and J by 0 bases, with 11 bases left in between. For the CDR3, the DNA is TGTGCCAGTAGCCCTGCCCATCTGAACACTGAAGCTTTCTTT. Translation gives CASSPAHLNTEAFF.

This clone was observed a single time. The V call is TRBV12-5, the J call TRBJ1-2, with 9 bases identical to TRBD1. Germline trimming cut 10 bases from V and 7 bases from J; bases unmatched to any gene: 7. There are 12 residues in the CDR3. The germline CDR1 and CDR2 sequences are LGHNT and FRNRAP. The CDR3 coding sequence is TGTGCTACCCGTCGACAGGGGGGTGGCTACACCTTC. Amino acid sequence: CATRRQGGGYTF. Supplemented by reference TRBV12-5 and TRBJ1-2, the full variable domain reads DARVTQTPRHKVTEMGQEVTMRCQPILGHNTVFWYRQTMMQGLELLAYFRNRAPLDDSGMPKDRFSAEMPDATLATLKIQPSEPRDSAVYFCATRRQGGGYTFGSGTRLTVV.

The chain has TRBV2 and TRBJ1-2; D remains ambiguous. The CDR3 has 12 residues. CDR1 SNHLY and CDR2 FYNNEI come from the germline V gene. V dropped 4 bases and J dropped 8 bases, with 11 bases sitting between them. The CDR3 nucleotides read TGTGCCAGCAGTGCCTTGGGTGCCGGCTACACCTTC. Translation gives CASSALGAGYTF.

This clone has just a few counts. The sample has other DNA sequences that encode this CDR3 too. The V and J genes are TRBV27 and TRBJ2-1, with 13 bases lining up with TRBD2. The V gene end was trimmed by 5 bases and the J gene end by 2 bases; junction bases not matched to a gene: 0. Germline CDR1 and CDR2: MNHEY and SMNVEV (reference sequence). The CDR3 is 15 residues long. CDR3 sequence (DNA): TGTGCCAGCAGTGGGACTAGCGGGGCCTACAATGAGCAGTTCTTC. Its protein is CASSGTSGAYNEQFF.

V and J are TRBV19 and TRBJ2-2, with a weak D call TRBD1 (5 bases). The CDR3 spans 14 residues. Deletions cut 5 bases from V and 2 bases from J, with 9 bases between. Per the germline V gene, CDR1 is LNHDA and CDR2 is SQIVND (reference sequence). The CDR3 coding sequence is TGTGCCAGTAGTTCGCGGACAAACACCGGGGAGCTGTTTTTT. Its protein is CASSSRTNTGELFF.

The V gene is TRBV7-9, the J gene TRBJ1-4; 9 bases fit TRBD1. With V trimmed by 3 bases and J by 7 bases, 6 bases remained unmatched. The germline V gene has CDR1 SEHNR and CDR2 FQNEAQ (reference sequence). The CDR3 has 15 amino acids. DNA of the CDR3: TGTGCCAGCAGCTTTCGACAGGGGGGAGGTGAAAAACTGTTTTTT. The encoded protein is CASSFRQGGGEKLFF.